Shown below are 28 T cell receptor delta chains from a single sample sequenced in a study of Vδ1+ human thymocytes. Whole-study findings and limits: Thymic TRG and TRD repertoires appeared highly polyclonal.

The template was reverse-transcribed extracted RNA. The CDR3 regions were amplified by multiplex PCR from V-gene primers to a constant-region primer. TCRdb reanalysed the multiplex PCR reads with CATT. The data show fewer than 90,000 delta-chain clones, about 35% seen once. Which antigens these TCRs recognize remains unknown. The sequenced sample was Vdelta1+ gamma-delta thymocytes from the thymus. The subset here: FACS-sorted CD3+ TCRalphabeta- TCRVdelta1+ TCRVdelta2- thymocytes. The receptors were sampled from a boy in the first two years of life who had congenital heart surgery.

This chain uses TRDV1 with TRDJ1; TRDD3 agrees at 10 bases. The CDR3 loop spans 20 amino acids. The ends lost 3 bases at V and 9 bases at J; junction bases unmatched: 25. The germline CDR1 and CDR2 sequences are TSWWSYY and QGS. The CDR3 sequence is CALGEYFLSQGGYVGSQLIF. CDR3 DNA: TGTGCTCTTGGGGAGTATTTCCTTTCCCAAGGGGGATACGTTGGATCCCAACTCATCTTT.

The genes are TRDV2 and TRDJ1; 8 positions match TRDD3. The CDR3 is made up of 16 amino acids. The germline gives CDR1 GEAIGNYY, CDR2 EKD. Germline trimming cut 2 bases from V and 4 bases from J; bases unmatched to any gene: 11. In nucleotides, the CDR3 is TGTGCCTGTGACATATACTGGGGGGTACGAGGCGATAAACTCATCTTT. It translates to CACDIYWGVRGDKLIF.

The V and J genes are TRDV1 and TRDJ1; 7 bases agree with TRDD3. The germline V gene encodes CDR1 TSWWSYY and CDR2 QGS. The CDR3 is 18 amino acids. V shed 1 base and J 0 bases; nucleotides not matched to a gene: 11. The CDR3 DNA is TGTGCTCTTGGGGAACCGCCCTGGGGGCAACGGTACACCGATAAACTCATCTTT. This translates into CALGEPPWGQRYTDKLIF.

This clone turned up a few times. The chain is built from TRDV1 and TRDJ1; tentative D call: TRDD3 (5 bases). The germline CDR1 and CDR2 sequences are TSWWSYY and QGS. The CDR3 runs 17 residues. V dropped 1 base and J dropped 0 bases, with 15 bases sitting between them. DNA for the CDR3: TGTGCTCTTGGGGAACCCAATCCCGGGGGTTACACCGATAAACTCATCTTT. It yields the protein CALGEPNPGGYTDKLIF.

J is TRDJ1 and V is TRDV1, with 8 positions matching TRDD2. CDR3 length equals 20 residues. The germline CDR1 and CDR2 sequences are TSWWSYY and QGS. The V gene end was trimmed by 0 bases and the J gene end by 8 bases; junction bases not matched to a gene: 23. In nucleotides, the CDR3 is TGTGCTCTTGGGGAACTCGCTGACCGCTTCCTACGGGCGGATAGGGGGAAACTCATCTTT. It codes for CALGELADRFLRADRGKLIF.

This chain connects TRDV1 to TRDJ1; D perhaps matches TRDD2 (6 bases). The CDR3 runs to 21 residues. The germline V gene encodes CDR1 TSWWSYY and CDR2 QGS. V lost 1 base and J lost 2, with 29 bases in between. The CDR3 loop reads CALGEPSSSYEGTGCTDKLIF. The CDR3 region has the DNA TGTGCTCTTGGGGAACCCTCCTCCTCCTACGAGGGGACTGGATGTACCGATAAACTCATCTTT.

The chain carries TRDV1 and TRDJ1; TRDD3 matches at 7 bases. Losses at the gene ends were 2 bases for V and 3 bases for J; bases not matched to a gene: 6. Germline V lookup: CDR1 TSWWSYY, CDR2 QGS. The CDR3 length is 15 residues. CDR3 loop: CALGEMGTGADKLIF. Here the CDR3 DNA reads TGTGCTCTTGGGGAAATGGGTACTGGGGCCGATAAACTCATCTTT.

The rearrangement links TRDV1 to TRDJ1; the match to TRDD3 covers 8 bases. Per the germline V gene, CDR1 is TSWWSYY and CDR2 is QGS. The V segment lost 0 bases and the J segment 3 bases; nucleotides outside the gene matches: 30. The CDR3 is 24 residues long. For the CDR3, the DNA is TGTGCTCTTGGGGAACTCCCCCGACCGATCCTAATCGAAAGGGATACGCTTTCTTCCGATAAACTCATCTTT. Its translation is CALGELPRPILIERDTLSSDKLIF.

The chain employs TRDV1 and TRDJ1, with 7 bases lining up with TRDD3. The germline V gene has CDR1 TSWWSYY and CDR2 QGS. The V segment lost 0 bases and the J segment 0 bases; nucleotides outside the gene matches: 25. This CDR3 comprises 23 residues. The CDR3 loop reads CALGELATYRWGNGRSYTDKLIF. DNA of the CDR3: TGTGCTCTTGGGGAACTTGCCACCTACCGATGGGGGAACGGTCGGTCGTACACCGATAAACTCATCTTT.

This clone was counted only a few times. The V gene is TRDV1, the J gene TRDJ1, with a weak D call TRDD3 (10 bases). The V gene lost 4 bases and the J gene lost 0 bases, with 24 bases spanning the gap. Germline V gene data show CDR1 as TSWWSYY and CDR2 as QGS. The CDR3 spans 19 residues. Here the CDR3 reads CALGVAFLRLGDYTDKLIF. The CDR3, as DNA: TGTGCTCTTGGGGTCGCCTTCCTACGACTGGGGGATTACACCGATAAACTCATCTTT.

In this sample, this clone turned up a few times. Other DNA sequences in this specimen translate into the identical CDR3. The chain carries TRDV1 and TRDJ1; D not certain. The V gene's germline CDR1 is TSWWSYY and CDR2 QGS. The CDR3 runs 16 residues. V lost 0 bases and J 0 bases, leaving 11 bases between the germline ends. CDR3 amino acids: CALGELGPPYTDKLIF. The DNA of the CDR3 is TGTGCTCTTGGGGAACTGGGGCCCCCCTACACCGATAAACTCATCTTT.

The rearrangement links TRDV1 to TRDJ1; D is perhaps TRDD3 (7 bases). Germline V gives CDR1 TSWWSYY, CDR2 QGS. This CDR3 is 20 amino acids long. V shed 8 bases and J shed 0 bases, with 31 bases lying between them. The CDR3 nucleotides read TGTGCTCTTAGGGCTCCTCACGAAATACTGGGGACCTTAAACACCGATAAACTCATCTTT. Its protein product is CALRAPHEILGTLNTDKLIF.

Only a few counts were recorded for this clone. The V and J genes are TRDV1 and TRDJ1; 11 bases fit TRDD3. The ends lost 3 bases at V and 11 bases at J; junction bases unmatched: 8. The CDR3 runs to 14 residues. Germline-derived CDR1 and CDR2 are TSWWSYY and QGS. In DNA form, the CDR3 reads TGTGCTCTTGGGGAGTACTGGGGGATAAGCCGCCTCATCTTT. It specifies CALGEYWGISRLIF.

The V call is TRDV1, the J call TRDJ1, with D maybe TRDD2 (6 bases). The germline V gene has CDR1 TSWWSYY and CDR2 QGS. V lost 1 base and J lost 2, with 26 bases in between. The CDR3 has 20 amino acids. DNA for the CDR3: TGTGCTCTTGGGGAACCCCAATGCCTTCCCCAGTACCCTGGGACCGATAAACTCATCTTT. Translating it yields CALGEPQCLPQYPGTDKLIF.

In this sample, this clone turned up many times. The chain uses TRDV2 and TRDJ3, with a weak D call TRDD3 (6 bases). Germline CDR1 and CDR2: GEAIGNYY and EKD. V was clipped by 1 base and J by 2 bases, with 14 bases between them. CDR3 length equals 18 residues. The CDR3: CACDTRGSEAWDTRQMFF. CDR3 coding DNA: TGTGCCTGTGACACGAGGGGATCAGAAGCCTGGGACACCCGACAGATGTTTTTC.

About this clone itself: Within the sample, other DNA sequences also encode this same CDR3. The J gene is TRDJ1, the V gene TRDV1; TRDD3 agrees at 10 bases. Trimming at V came to 5 bases and at J to 6 bases, leaving 21 bases not matched to a gene. The CDR3 extends over 19 amino acids. Germline V gene data show CDR1 as TSWWSYY and CDR2 as QGS. The DNA of the CDR3 is TGTGCTCTTGGGTTCCTTCCCGGGGGATACGCGGGACTTACGAATAAACTCATCTTT. Translating it yields CALGFLPGGYAGLTNKLIF.

The chain uses TRDV1 and TRDJ1, with 9 bases fitting TRDD3. The ends lost 1 base at V and 1 base at J; junction bases unmatched: 25. The CDR3 runs 23 residues. Looked up from germline, CDR1 is TSWWSYY and CDR2 is QGS. This CDR3 reads CALGEPIMDPRGDYWGTTDKLIF. The CDR3 bases are TGTGCTCTTGGGGAACCGATCATGGACCCAAGGGGAGACTACTGGGGGACCACCGATAAACTCATCTTT.

The rearrangement uses TRDV1 and TRDJ1; 12 bases are a match to TRDD3. The CDR3 has 21 amino acids. After removal of 0 bases from V and 1 base from J, the junction contained 15 bases not matched to a gene. CDR1 and CDR2 from the germline V gene are TSWWSYY and QGS. The CDR3 spells CALGELVRTTTGGYCTDKLIF. The CDR3 DNA reads TGTGCTCTTGGGGAACTAGTCCGTACAACTACTGGGGGATACTGCACCGATAAACTCATCTTT.

This clone was seen a handful of times. The chain couples TRDV1 to TRDJ1; 7 nucleotides line up with TRDD3. V lost 3 bases, J lost 0 bases, and 22 bases stayed unmatched. The CDR3 length is 21 residues. The germline gives CDR1 TSWWSYY, CDR2 QGS. The CDR3 is CALGDTDAGLGILWDTDKLIF. The DNA for the CDR3 is TGTGCTCTTGGGGACACGGACGCGGGACTGGGGATCCTATGGGACACCGATAAACTCATCTTT.

The V gene is TRDV1, the J gene TRDJ1, with 8 bases lining up with TRDD3. The length of the CDR3 is 15 residues. Per the germline V gene, CDR1 is TSWWSYY and CDR2 is QGS. The V segment lost 2 bases and the J segment 0 bases; nucleotides outside the gene matches: 2. CDR3 loop: CALGESGGNTDKLIF. CDR3 in DNA: TGTGCTCTTGGGGAATCTGGGGGAAACACCGATAAACTCATCTTT.

The chain joins TRDV1 to TRDJ1, with 10 bases matching TRDD3. Germline CDR1 reads TSWWSYY; CDR2 reads QGS. This CDR3 has 19 residues. V lost 1 base, J lost 3 bases, and 14 bases stayed unmatched. The CDR3 spells CALGEPLGLPTGGSDKLIF. The DNA for the CDR3 is TGTGCTCTTGGGGAACCCTTGGGCCTTCCGACTGGGGGATCCGATAAACTCATCTTT.

The rearrangement uses TRDV1 and TRDJ1; TRDD3 aligns across 10 bases. The junction had 13 bases not matched to a gene; V was cut back by 0 bases and J by 0 bases. The CDR3 is 20 amino acids. Germline loops: CDR1 TSWWSYY, CDR2 QGS. The DNA of the CDR3 is TGTGCTCTTGGGGAACTAAGGTCCGGGGGATACGGCTATTACACCGATAAACTCATCTTT. Translated: CALGELRSGGYGYYTDKLIF.

This chain joins TRDV1 and TRDJ1; 7 nucleotides line up with TRDD2. The CDR3 runs 13 residues. Trimming at V came to 9 bases and at J to 9 bases, leaving 13 bases not matched to a gene. Germline lookup yields CDR1 TSWWSYY and CDR2 QGS. The CDR3 here is CALGIPTKSELIF. The DNA of the CDR3 is TGTGCTCTCGGTATTCCTACCAAGTCAGAACTCATCTTT.

The genes are TRDV1 and TRDJ1, with TRDD3 as a possible D gene (6 bases). V lost 2 bases, J lost 4 bases, and 17 bases lay in between. Germline assignment: CDR1 TSWWSYY and CDR2 QGS. The CDR3 loop spans 16 amino acids. CDR3 coding DNA: TGTGCTCTTGGGGAATGCCGAAGTCTGGGGAACGATAAACTCATCTTT. This sequence encodes CALGECRSLGNDKLIF.

This rearrangement joins TRDV1 to TRDJ1; 13 bases map to TRDD3. CDR1 and CDR2 (germline): TSWWSYY, QGS. The CDR3 length is 22 residues. V was clipped by 1 base and J by 0 bases; unmatched bases: 17. The CDR3 is CALGEPSWVILGDTLDTDKLIF. In nucleotides, the CDR3 is TGTGCTCTTGGGGAACCCAGCTGGGTGATACTGGGGGATACGTTGGACACCGATAAACTCATCTTT.

The genes are TRDV1 and TRDJ1; a weak D match, TRDD2 (7 bases). Germline assignment: CDR1 TSWWSYY and CDR2 QGS. The CDR3 totals 23 residues. Trimming took 0 bases from V and 3 from J, leaving 35 bases between them. The CDR3 DNA reads as TGTGCTCTTGGGGAACTGCGGTTCCTACCCCGGGGGGGGAATGGAGGGTGGTCCGATAAACTCATCTTT. The encoded protein is CALGELRFLPRGGNGGWSDKLIF.

The chain is built from TRDV1 and TRDJ1; TRDD3 might be the D (6 bases). Trimming cost V 1 base and J 8 bases, with 20 bases left between them. CDR1 is TSWWSYY, CDR2 QGS, per germline. The CDR3 spans 16 residues. CDR3 nucleotide sequence: TGTGCTCTTGGGGAACCTTTCTCTCGGATACACGAGAAACTCATCTTT. Its protein is CALGEPFSRIHEKLIF.

J is TRDJ1 and V is TRDV1, with 9 bases matching TRDD3. From germline, CDR1 is TSWWSYY and CDR2 QGS. This CDR3 has 19 amino acids. V trimming: 3 bases; J trimming: 0 bases; junction bases outside the gene matches: 14. In nucleotides, the CDR3 is TGTGCTCTTGGGGATGCTCTTCCCCTACTGGGGGACCACACCGATAAACTCATCTTT. Amino acid sequence: CALGDALPLLGDHTDKLIF.